Listed below are T cell receptor beta chains from one sample, sequenced in a study of blood T cells in healthy people across ages. TCRdb reprocessed the 5' RACE reads via MiXCR and lists one record per CDR3 protein. In the table there are 550,000 to 600,000 distinct CDR3 sequences, 27% of which are singletons. Source material: blood. The receptors come from a woman in her 70s in good health. Both conserved end residues are part of each CDR3. The D gene is left open where the match is weak. The size field is filled for only some rows; it gives once, few, many or a size class.

V: TRBV10-3; size: NA; D: NA; J: TRBJ2-2; CDR3: CAISEGPTGELFF; DNA: TGTGCCATCAGTGAGGGGCCCACCGGGGAGCTGTTTTTT
V: TRBV7-6; size: once; D: NA; J: TRBJ2-7; CDR3: CASSSPGGHDEQYF; DNA: TGTGCCAGCAGCTCACCAGGGGGGCACGACGAGCAGTACTTC
V: TRBV24-1; size: few; D: NA; J: TRBJ1-5; CDR3: CATSDFTSYNQPQHF; DNA: TGTGCCACCAGTGATTTTACCAGCTACAATCAGCCCCAGCATTTT
V: TRBV12-3/TRBV12-4; size: NA; D: TRBD1; J: TRBJ1-2; CDR3: CATDKRQGAHGYTF; DNA: TGTGCCACCGACAAACGACAGGGGGCGCATGGCTACACCTTC
V: TRBV20-1; size: NA; D: NA; J: TRBJ1-4; CDR3: CSARDASRGSNEKLFF; DNA: TGCAGTGCTAGAGACGCATCCCGGGGGTCTAATGAAAAACTGTTTTTT
V: TRBV20-1; size: NA; D: TRBD1; J: TRBJ1-5; CDR3: CSARTGGVNQPQHF; DNA: TGCAGTGCGAGGACAGGGGGCGTAAATCAGCCCCAGCATTTT
V: TRBV2; size: few; D: NA; J: TRBJ2-4; CDR3: CASLPQGGDIQYF; DNA: TGTGCCAGCTTACCCCAGGGGGGAGACATTCAGTACTTC
V: TRBV30; size: NA; D: NA; J: TRBJ1-2; CDR3: CAWSVQGKNGYTF; DNA: TGTGCCTGGAGTGTTCAGGGAAAGAATGGCTACACCTTC
V: TRBV2; size: NA; D: NA; J: TRBJ2-3; CDR3: CAAQKVGDTQYF; DNA: TGTGCCGCCCAAAAGGTGGGAGATACGCAGTATTTT
V: TRBV7-9; size: NA; D: TRBD1; J: TRBJ1-1; CDR3: CASSLGQGGKEAFF; DNA: TGTGCCAGCAGCTTAGGTCAGGGGGGCAAGGAGGCTTTCTTT
V: TRBV20-1; size: medium-sized; D: TRBD2; J: TRBJ2-3; CDR3: CSATSPGLAGTDTQYF; DNA: TGCAGTGCCACTTCTCCGGGACTAGCGGGTACAGATACGCAGTATTTT
V: TRBV5-1; size: NA; D: NA; J: TRBJ1-2; CDR3: CASSLEPGGYTF; DNA: TGCGCCAGCAGCTTGGAACCAGGTGGCTACACCTTC
V: TRBV20-1; size: NA; D: TRBD1; J: TRBJ1-4; CDR3: CSARRAGTGFEKLFF; DNA: TGCAGTGCTAGGAGAGCCGGGACAGGGTTCGAAAAACTGTTTTTT
V: TRBV6-2/TRBV6-3; size: NA; D: TRBD1; J: TRBJ1-2; CDR3: CASSLGGTVMDYTF; DNA: TGTGCCAGCAGTTTAGGGGGCACGGTGATGGACTACACCTTC
V: TRBV20-1; size: NA; D: TRBD2; J: TRBJ2-1; CDR3: CSAQRLADLNEQFF; DNA: TGCAGTGCCCAAAGACTAGCGGATCTCAATGAGCAGTTCTTC
V: TRBV2; size: few; D: TRBD1; J: TRBJ2-5; CDR3: CASSQLGTVAETQYF; DNA: TGTGCCAGCAGTCAACTAGGGACAGTAGCAGAGACCCAGTACTTC
V: TRBV5-1; size: few; D: TRBD2; J: TRBJ2-5; CDR3: CASSLSVASGDKRTQYF; DNA: TGCGCCAGCAGCTTGAGTGTGGCTAGCGGGGACAAGAGAACCCAGTACTTC
V: TRBV5-1; size: NA; D: TRBD2; J: TRBJ2-3; CDR3: CASTRTSGGGTQYF; DNA: TGCGCCAGCACCCGGACTAGCGGGGGTGGTACGCAGTATTTT
V: TRBV6-1; size: few; D: TRBD1; J: TRBJ1-2; CDR3: CASSEAGQKVYGYTF; DNA: TGTGCCAGCAGTGAAGCGGGACAGAAAGTCTATGGCTACACCTTC
V: TRBV15; size: few; D: NA; J: TRBJ1-2; CDR3: CATSRDPANCGYTF; DNA: TGTGCCACCAGCAGAGACCCAGCTAACTGTGGCTACACCTTC
V: TRBV20-1; size: few; D: TRBD1; J: TRBJ2-7; CDR3: CSASRPGTGFYEQYF; DNA: TGCAGTGCTTCCCGCCCCGGGACAGGGTTCTACGAGCAGTACTTC
V: TRBV5-1; size: NA; D: TRBD1; J: TRBJ1-2; CDR3: CASSKDRERGYTF; DNA: TGCGCCAGCAGCAAGGACAGGGAGCGCGGCTACACCTTC
V: TRBV29-1; size: once; D: NA; J: TRBJ2-3; CDR3: CSVERTDTQYF; DNA: TGCAGCGTTGAACGTACAGATACGCAGTATTTT
V: TRBV5-1; size: NA; D: NA; J: TRBJ2-3; CDR3: CASSHRGGGTDTQYF; DNA: TGCGCCAGCAGCCATCGGGGCGGGGGCACAGATACGCAGTATTTT
V: TRBV10-3; size: NA; D: NA; J: TRBJ2-2; CDR3: CAISEWAKGDTGELFF; DNA: TGTGCCATCAGTGAGTGGGCCAAGGGGGACACCGGGGAGCTGTTTTTT
V: TRBV6-5; size: NA; D: NA; J: TRBJ2-7; CDR3: CASRKAGILIYEQYF; DNA: TGTGCCAGCAGGAAGGCAGGTATCCTAATCTACGAGCAGTACTTC
V: TRBV7-2; size: NA; D: NA; J: TRBJ2-1; CDR3: CASSLATGLGEQFF; DNA: TGTGCCAGCAGCTTAGCTACGGGTTTGGGTGAGCAGTTCTTC
V: TRBV7-2; size: NA; D: NA; J: TRBJ2-5; CDR3: CASSISSKETQYF; DNA: TGTGCCAGCAGCATTTCCTCCAAAGAGACCCAGTACTTC
V: TRBV29-1; size: few; D: NA; J: TRBJ1-2; CDR3: CSVIDGPGIGYGYTF; DNA: TGCAGCGTTATAGATGGCCCAGGGATAGGCTATGGCTACACCTTC
V: TRBV20-1; size: NA; D: NA; J: TRBJ2-5; CDR3: CSARVGETQYF; DNA: TGCAGTGCTAGAGTTGGGGAGACCCAGTACTTC
V: TRBV7-2; size: NA; D: NA; J: TRBJ2-3; CDR3: CASSLGSFTDTQYF; DNA: TGTGCCAGCAGCTTAGGTAGTTTCACAGATACGCAGTATTTT
V: TRBV5-1; size: NA; D: TRBD1; J: TRBJ1-1; CDR3: CASSLGTGRAEAFF; DNA: TGCGCCAGCAGCTTGGGGACAGGTAGGGCTGAAGCTTTCTTT
V: TRBV7-2; size: NA; D: TRBD1; J: TRBJ2-5; CDR3: CTSSQGQGVETQYF; DNA: TGTACCAGCAGCCAAGGACAGGGGGTTGAGACCCAGTACTTC
V: TRBV7-2; size: NA; D: TRBD1; J: TRBJ2-1; CDR3: CASSPGQGTSQFF; DNA: TGTGCCAGCAGCCCCGGACAGGGAACCTCGCAGTTCTTC
V: TRBV12-3/TRBV12-4; size: NA; D: TRBD1; J: TRBJ2-3; CDR3: CASSWTGGSTDTQYF; DNA: TGTGCCAGCAGTTGGACAGGGGGCTCCACAGATACGCAGTATTTT
V: TRBV6-2/TRBV6-3; size: NA; D: NA; J: TRBJ1-1; CDR3: CASSLQGINTEAFF; DNA: TGTGCCAGCAGCCTCCAAGGAATTAACACTGAAGCTTTCTTT
V: TRBV4-2; size: NA; D: NA; J: TRBJ2-7; CDR3: CASSRQEGTYEQYF; DNA: TGTGCCAGCAGCCGGCAGGAAGGGACCTACGAGCAGTACTTC
V: TRBV7-2; size: NA; D: NA; J: TRBJ2-4; CDR3: CASSLSGPLENIQYF; DNA: TGTGCCAGCAGCTTATCGGGCCCCTTGGAAAACATTCAGTACTTC
V: TRBV11-1; size: NA; D: NA; J: TRBJ2-4; CDR3: CASSPRRELAKNIQYF; DNA: TGTGCCAGCAGCCCCCGGAGAGAACTAGCCAAAAACATTCAGTACTTC
V: TRBV20-1; size: NA; D: TRBD2; J: TRBJ2-5; CDR3: CSATSGGAWETQYF; DNA: TGCAGTGCGACAAGCGGGGGGGCATGGGAGACCCAGTACTTC
V: TRBV6-1; size: NA; D: NA; J: TRBJ2-7; CDR3: CASARQPKWRTYEQYF; DNA: TGTGCCAGCGCCCGCCAGCCTAAGTGGAGAACCTACGAGCAGTACTTC
V: TRBV24-1; size: NA; D: NA; J: TRBJ2-5; CDR3: CATSDSRTAQETQYF; DNA: TGTGCCACCAGTGATTCCCGGACGGCCCAAGAGACCCAGTACTTC
V: TRBV2; size: NA; D: NA; J: TRBJ1-2; CDR3: CASRQGPSNYGYTF; DNA: TGTGCCAGCAGACAGGGCCCCTCTAACTATGGCTACACCTTC
V: TRBV7-9; size: NA; D: TRBD1; J: TRBJ1-2; CDR3: CASRRDSPSYTF; DNA: TGTGCCAGCAGACGGGACAGTCCTAGCTACACCTTC
V: TRBV7-9; size: NA; D: NA; J: TRBJ2-6; CDR3: CASTGAGANVLTF; DNA: TGTGCCAGCACAGGTGCTGGGGCCAACGTCCTGACTTTC
V: TRBV4-1; size: few; D: NA; J: TRBJ1-2; CDR3: CASSPTKGYYGYAF; DNA: TGCGCCAGCAGCCCAACGAAAGGATACTATGGCTACGCCTTC
V: TRBV21-1; size: NA; D: NA; J: TRBJ2-5; CDR3: CASSKRPKGQQETRYF; DNA: TGTGCCAGCAGCAAAAGGCCGAAGGGACAGCAAGAGACCCGGTACTTC
V: TRBV9; size: few; D: NA; J: TRBJ2-1; CDR3: CASSVRLGVETQYF; DNA: TGTGCCAGCAGCGTCAGACTAGGGGTCGAGACCCAATACTTC
V: TRBV21-1; size: few; D: NA; J: TRBJ2-7; CDR3: CASSSPAHVGILGQYF; DNA: TGTGCCAGCAGCTCGCCAGCCCACGTTGGGATTTTGGGGCAGTACTTC
V: TRBV20-1; size: NA; D: NA; J: TRBJ2-5; CDR3: CSARAPRDFRETQYF; DNA: TGCAGTGCTAGAGCCCCCCGGGACTTCCGAGAGACCCAGTACTTC